Sequencing of this T cell receptor beta chain was carried out in a study of T cells after yellow fever vaccination. Findings of the study overall: Reappearance after the booster was seen for most primary-vaccination clones, at 96% CD4 and 70% to 90% CD8.

CDR1 is SGDLS, CDR2 YYNGEE, per germline. Deletions cut 2 bases from V and 3 bases from J, with 12 bases between. The CDR3 extends over 15 amino acids. In its sample, this clonotype was seen a few times. What it binds is not known. TCRdb re-called the 5' RACE reads through MiXCR, storing one row per CDR3 protein. This table holds hundreds of thousands of distinct CDR3 sequences, roughly 8.7% found once. The chain joins TRBV9 to TRBJ2-1; D tentatively fits TRBD1 or TRBD2 (5 bases each). The receptor was derived from a man in his late teens or twenties who received the YFV17D yellow fever vaccine. Sequences were derived from PBMCs, sampled on the day of the first yellow fever vaccination. This chain's CDR3 is CASSVYGANYNEQFF. CDR3 sequence (DNA): TGTGCCAGCAGCGTTTACGGGGCTAACTACAATGAGCAGTTCTTC.